This TCR beta chain was captured in a study of CD8 T cells in ankylosing spondylitis. V lost 3 bases and J 5 bases, leaving 13 bases between the germline ends. Germline V gives CDR1 KGHSH, CDR2 LQKENI. This CDR3 spans 14 amino acids. Concerning this clonotype: What it recognizes is unknown.

Study-level results: It appeared that ankylosing spondylitis blood was characterized by a TCR beta motif of about 8 highly homologous variants.

Using its own MiXCR run on the 5' RACE reads, TCRdb lists one record per CDR3 protein. The sample holds under 950,000 distinct CDR3 sequences, around a fifth seen once. The sample was blood, either unsorted or a sorted T cell fraction (not recorded which). The TCR comes from a male donor with ankylosing spondylitis. J is TRBJ2-5 and V is TRBV18, with D perhaps TRBD1 (5 bases). CDR3 sequence: CASSPWGYRETQYF. In DNA, the CDR3 is TGTGCCAGCTCACCCTGGGGCTATAGGGAGACCCAGTACTTC.